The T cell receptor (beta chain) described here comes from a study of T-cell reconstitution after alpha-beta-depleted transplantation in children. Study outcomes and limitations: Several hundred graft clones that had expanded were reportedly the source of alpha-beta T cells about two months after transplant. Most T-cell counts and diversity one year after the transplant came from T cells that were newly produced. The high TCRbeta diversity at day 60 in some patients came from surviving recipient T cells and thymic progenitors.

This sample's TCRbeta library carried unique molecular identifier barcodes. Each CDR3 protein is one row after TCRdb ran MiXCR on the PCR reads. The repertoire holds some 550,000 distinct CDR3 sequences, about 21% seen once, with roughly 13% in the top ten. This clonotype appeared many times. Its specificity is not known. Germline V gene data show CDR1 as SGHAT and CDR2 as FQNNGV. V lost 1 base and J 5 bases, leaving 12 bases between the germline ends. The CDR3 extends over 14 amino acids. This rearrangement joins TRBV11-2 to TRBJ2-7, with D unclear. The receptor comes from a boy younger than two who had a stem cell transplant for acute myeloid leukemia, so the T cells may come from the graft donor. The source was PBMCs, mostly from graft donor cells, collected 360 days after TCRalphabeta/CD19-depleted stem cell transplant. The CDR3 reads CASSLASLRNEQYF. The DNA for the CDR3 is TGTGCCAGCAGCTTAGCGTCGTTAAGGAACGAGCAGTACTTC.